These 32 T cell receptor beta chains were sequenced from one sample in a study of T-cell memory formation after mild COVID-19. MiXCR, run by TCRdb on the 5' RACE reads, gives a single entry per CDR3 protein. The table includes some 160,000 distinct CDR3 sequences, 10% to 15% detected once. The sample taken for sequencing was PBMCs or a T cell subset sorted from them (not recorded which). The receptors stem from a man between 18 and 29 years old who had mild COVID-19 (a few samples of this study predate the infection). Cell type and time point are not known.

In DNA form, the CDR3 reads TGCGCCAGCAGCCAAGATAACGGGGGGCGCGGTGAGCAGTTCTTC. It specifies CASSQDNGGRGEQFF. The J gene is TRBJ2-1, the V gene TRBV4-3; maybe TRBD2 (7 bases). Germline CDR1 LGHNA, CDR2 YSLEER. The V gene lost 0 bases and the J gene lost 9 bases, with 15 bases spanning the gap. CDR3 size: 15 residues.

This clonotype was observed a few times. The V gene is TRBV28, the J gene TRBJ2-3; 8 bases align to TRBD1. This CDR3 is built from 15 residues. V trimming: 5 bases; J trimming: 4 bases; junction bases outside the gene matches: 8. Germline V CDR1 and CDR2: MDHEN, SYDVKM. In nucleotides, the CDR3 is TGTGCCAGCAGTCCAGGGGGCAGGGCGGCAGATACGCAGTATTTT. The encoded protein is CASSPGGRAADTQYF.

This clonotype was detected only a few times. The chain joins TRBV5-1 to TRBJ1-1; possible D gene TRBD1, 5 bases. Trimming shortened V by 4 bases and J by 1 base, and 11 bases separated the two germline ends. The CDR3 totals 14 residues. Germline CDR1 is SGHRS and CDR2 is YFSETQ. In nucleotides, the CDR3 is TGCGCCAGCAGCAAAGGGGACGGGAACACTGAAGCTTTCTTT. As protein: CASSKGDGNTEAFF.

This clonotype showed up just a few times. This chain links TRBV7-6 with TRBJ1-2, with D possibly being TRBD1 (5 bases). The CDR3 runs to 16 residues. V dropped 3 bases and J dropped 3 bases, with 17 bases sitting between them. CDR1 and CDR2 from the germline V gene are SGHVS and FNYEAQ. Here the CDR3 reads CASSFSPTAGDYGYTF. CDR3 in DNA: TGTGCCAGCAGCTTTAGTCCGACGGCGGGGGACTATGGCTACACCTTC.

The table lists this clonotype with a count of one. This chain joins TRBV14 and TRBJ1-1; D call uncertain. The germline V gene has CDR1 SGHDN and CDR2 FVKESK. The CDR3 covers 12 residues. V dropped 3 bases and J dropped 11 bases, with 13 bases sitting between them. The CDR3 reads CASSQGWATAFF. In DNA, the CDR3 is TGTGCCAGCAGCCAGGGTTGGGCGACGGCTTTCTTT. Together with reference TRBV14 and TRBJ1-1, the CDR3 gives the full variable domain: EAGVTQFPSHSVIEKGQTVTLRCDPISGHDNLYWYRRVMGKEIKFLLHFVKESKQDESGMPNNRFLAERTGGTYSTLKVQPAELEDSGVYFCASSQGWATAFFGQGTRLTVV.

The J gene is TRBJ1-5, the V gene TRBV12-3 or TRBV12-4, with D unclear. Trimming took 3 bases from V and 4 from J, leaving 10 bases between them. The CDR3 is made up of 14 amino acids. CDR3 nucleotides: TGTGCCAGCAGTTTTATAGGGCTAAATCAGCCCCAGCATTTT. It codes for CASSFIGLNQPQHF.

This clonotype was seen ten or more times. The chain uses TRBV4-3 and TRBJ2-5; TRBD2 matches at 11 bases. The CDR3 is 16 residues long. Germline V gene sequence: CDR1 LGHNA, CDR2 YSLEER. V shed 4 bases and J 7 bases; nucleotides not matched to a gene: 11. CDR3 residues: CASSPSLAGAPGTQYF. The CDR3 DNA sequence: TGCGCCAGCAGCCCCTCACTAGCGGGGGCTCCGGGGACCCAGTACTTC.

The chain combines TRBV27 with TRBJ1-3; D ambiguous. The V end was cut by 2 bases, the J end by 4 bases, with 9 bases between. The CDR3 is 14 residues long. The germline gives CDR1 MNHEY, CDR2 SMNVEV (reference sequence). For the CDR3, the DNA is TGTGCCAGCAGTTTAGTCCCGTACGGAAACACCATATATTTT. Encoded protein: CASSLVPYGNTIYF.

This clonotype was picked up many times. The DNA of the CDR3 is TGTGCCAGCAGCGCCGCCCGGGATACGCAGTATTTT. Its translation is CASSAARDTQYF. The chain employs TRBV7-9 and TRBJ2-3; D not certain. The germline V gene encodes CDR1 SEHNR and CDR2 FQNEAQ (reference sequence). The CDR3 runs 12 residues. V was clipped by 5 bases and J by 6 bases, with 9 bases between them.

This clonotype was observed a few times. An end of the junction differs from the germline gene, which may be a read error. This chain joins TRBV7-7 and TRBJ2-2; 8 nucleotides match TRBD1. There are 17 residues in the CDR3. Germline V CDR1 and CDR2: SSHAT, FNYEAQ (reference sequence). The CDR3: CASSLGTGAANTGELFF. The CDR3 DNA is TGTGCTAGCAGCTTGGGGACAGGAGCAGCGAACACCGGGGAGCTGTTTTTT.

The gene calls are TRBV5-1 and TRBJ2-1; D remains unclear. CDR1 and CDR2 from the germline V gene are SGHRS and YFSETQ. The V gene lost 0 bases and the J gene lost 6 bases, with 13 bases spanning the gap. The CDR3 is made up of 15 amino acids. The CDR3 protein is CASSLESASLNEQFF. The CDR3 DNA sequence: TGCGCCAGCAGCTTGGAATCGGCCAGCCTCAATGAGCAGTTCTTC.

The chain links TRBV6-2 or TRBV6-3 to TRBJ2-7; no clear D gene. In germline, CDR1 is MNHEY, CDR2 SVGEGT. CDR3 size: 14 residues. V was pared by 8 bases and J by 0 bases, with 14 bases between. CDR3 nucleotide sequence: TGTGCCAGCTGTCAGGTGGGCTACTCCTACGAGCAGTACTTC. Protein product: CASCQVGYSYEQYF.

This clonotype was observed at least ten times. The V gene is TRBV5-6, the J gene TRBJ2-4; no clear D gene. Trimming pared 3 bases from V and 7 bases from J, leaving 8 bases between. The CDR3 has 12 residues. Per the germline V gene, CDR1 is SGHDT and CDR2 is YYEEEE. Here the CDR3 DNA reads TGTGCCAGCAGCTCAACTTTGAACATTCAGTACTTC. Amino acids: CASSSTLNIQYF. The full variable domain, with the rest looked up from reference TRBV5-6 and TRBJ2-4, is DAGVTQSPTHLIKTRGQQVTLRCSPKSGHDTVSWYQQALGQGPQFIFQYYEEEERQRGNFPDRFSGHQFPNYSSELNVNALLLGDSALYLCASSSTLNIQYFGAGTRLSVL.

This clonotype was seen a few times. The CDR3 DNA reads TGTGCCAGCGGACGGGACAGAAAGAACACTGAAGCTTTCTTT. Protein: CASGRDRKNTEAFF. The chain combines TRBV7-2 with TRBJ1-1; 7 positions agree with TRBD1. Germline-derived CDR1 and CDR2 are SGHTA and FQGNSA. V shed 8 bases and J 1 base; nucleotides not matched to a gene: 7. This CDR3 is built from 14 residues.

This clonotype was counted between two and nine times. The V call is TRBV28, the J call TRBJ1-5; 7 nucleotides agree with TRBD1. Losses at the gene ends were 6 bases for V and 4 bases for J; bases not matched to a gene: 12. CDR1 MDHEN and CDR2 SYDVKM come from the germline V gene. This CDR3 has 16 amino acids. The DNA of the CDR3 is TGTGCCAGCAGCCCCTTGAAACAGGGGCGGAATCAGCCCCAGCATTTT. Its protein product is CASSPLKQGRNQPQHF.

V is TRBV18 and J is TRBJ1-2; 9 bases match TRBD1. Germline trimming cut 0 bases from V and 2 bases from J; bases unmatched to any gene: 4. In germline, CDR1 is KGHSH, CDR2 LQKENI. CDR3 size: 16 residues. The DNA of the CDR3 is TGTGCCAGCTCACCACCGGGGGGACAGGGAAACTATGGCTACACCTTC. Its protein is CASSPPGGQGNYGYTF. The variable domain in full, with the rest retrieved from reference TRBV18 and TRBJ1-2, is NAGVMQNPRHLVRRRGQEARLRCSPMKGHSHVYWYRQLPEEGLKFMVYLQKENIIDESGMPKERFSAEFPKEGPSILRIQQVVRGDSAAYFCASSPPGGQGNYGYTFGSGTRLTVV.

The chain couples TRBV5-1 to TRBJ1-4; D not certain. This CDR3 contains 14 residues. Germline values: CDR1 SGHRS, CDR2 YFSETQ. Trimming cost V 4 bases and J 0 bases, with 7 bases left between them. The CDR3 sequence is CASSRATTNEKLFF. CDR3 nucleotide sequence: TGCGCCAGCAGCCGGGCCACAACTAATGAAAAACTGTTTTTT.

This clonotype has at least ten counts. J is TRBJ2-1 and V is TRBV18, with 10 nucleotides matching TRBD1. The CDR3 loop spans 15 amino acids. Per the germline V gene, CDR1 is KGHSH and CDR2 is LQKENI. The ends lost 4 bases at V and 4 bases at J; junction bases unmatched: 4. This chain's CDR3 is CASSRDRGSYNEQFF. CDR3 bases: TGTGCCAGCTCACGGGACAGGGGATCGTACAATGAGCAGTTCTTC.

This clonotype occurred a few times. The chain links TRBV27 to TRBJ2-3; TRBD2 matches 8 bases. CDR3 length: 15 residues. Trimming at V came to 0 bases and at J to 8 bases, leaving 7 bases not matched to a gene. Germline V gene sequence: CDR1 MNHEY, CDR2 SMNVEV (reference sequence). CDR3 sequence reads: CASSLSRAGGSTQYF. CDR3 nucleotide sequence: TGTGCCAGCAGTTTATCGAGGGCGGGGGGATCTACGCAGTATTTT.

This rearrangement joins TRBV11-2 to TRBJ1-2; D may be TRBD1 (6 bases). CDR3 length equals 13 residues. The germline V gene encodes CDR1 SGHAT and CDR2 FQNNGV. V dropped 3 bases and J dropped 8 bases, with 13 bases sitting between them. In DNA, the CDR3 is TGTGCCAGCAGCTTGACGGACAGTGGAGGCTACACCTTC. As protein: CASSLTDSGGYTF.

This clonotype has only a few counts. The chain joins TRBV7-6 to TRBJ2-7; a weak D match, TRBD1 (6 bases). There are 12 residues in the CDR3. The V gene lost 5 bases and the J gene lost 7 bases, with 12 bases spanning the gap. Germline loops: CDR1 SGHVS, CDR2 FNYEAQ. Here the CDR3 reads CASSLQGWEQYF. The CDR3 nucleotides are TGTGCCAGCAGCCTACAGGGTTGGGAGCAGTACTTC.

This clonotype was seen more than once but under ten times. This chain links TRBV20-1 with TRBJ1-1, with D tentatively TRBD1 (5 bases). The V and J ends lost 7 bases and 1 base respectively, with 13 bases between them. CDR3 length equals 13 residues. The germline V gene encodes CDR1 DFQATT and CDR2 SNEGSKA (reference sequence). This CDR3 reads CSVEGRQNTEAFF. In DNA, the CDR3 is TGCAGTGTGGAGGGACGGCAGAACACTGAAGCTTTCTTT.

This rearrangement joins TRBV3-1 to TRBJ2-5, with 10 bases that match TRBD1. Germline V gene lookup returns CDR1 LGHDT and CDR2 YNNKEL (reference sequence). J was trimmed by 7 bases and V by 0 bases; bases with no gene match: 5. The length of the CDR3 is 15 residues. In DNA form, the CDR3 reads TGTGCCAGCAGCCAAGAGCGCAGACAGGGGGCGACCCAGTACTTC. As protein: CASSQERRQGATQYF.

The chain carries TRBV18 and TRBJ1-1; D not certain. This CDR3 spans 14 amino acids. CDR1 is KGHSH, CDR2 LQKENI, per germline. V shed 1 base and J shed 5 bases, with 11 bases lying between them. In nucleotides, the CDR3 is TGTGCCAGCTCACCACTGACGGTGAGGACTGAAGCTTTCTTT. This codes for CASSPLTVRTEAFF.

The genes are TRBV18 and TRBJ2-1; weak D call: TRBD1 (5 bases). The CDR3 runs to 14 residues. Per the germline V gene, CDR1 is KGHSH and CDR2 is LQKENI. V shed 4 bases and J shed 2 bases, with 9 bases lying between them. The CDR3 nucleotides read TGTGCCAGCTCACAGGAGACAGCCTACAATGAGCAGTTCTTC. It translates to CASSQETAYNEQFF. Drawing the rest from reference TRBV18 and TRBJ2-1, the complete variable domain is NAGVMQNPRHLVRRRGQEARLRCSPMKGHSHVYWYRQLPEEGLKFMVYLQKENIIDESGMPKERFSAEFPKEGPSILRIQQVVRGDSAAYFCASSQETAYNEQFFGPGTRLTVL.

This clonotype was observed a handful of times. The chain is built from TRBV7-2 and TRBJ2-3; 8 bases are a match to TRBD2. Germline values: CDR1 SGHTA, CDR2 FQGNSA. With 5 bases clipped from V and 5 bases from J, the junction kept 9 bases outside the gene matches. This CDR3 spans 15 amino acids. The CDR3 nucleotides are TGTGCCAGCAGCGCCGGGGGGGCCCTAAGAGATACGCAGTATTTT. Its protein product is CASSAGGALRDTQYF.

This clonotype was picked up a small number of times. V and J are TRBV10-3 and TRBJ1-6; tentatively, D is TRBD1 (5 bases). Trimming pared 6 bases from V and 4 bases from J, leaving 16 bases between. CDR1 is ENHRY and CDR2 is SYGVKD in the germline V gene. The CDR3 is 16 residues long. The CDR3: CAIRDPRQTYNSPLHF. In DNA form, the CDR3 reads TGTGCCATCAGGGACCCAAGACAGACTTATAATTCACCCCTCCACTTT.

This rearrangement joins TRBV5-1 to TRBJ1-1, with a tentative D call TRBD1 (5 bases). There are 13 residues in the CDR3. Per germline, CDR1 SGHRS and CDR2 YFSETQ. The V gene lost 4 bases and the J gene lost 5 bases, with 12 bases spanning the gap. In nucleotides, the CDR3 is TGCGCCAGCAGCCGCGGGGGTGGAACTGAAGCTTTCTTT. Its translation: CASSRGGGTEAFF.

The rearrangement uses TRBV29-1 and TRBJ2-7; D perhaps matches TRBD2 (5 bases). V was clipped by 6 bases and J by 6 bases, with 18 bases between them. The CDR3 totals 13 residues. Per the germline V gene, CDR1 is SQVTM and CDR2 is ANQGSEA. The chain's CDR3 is CSVAGPGGTEQYV. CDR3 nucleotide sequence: TGCAGCGTGGCCGGGCCAGGAGGCACCGAGCAGTACGTC.

The DNA of the CDR3 is TGTGCCACCCAGGGACTCCAAGAGACCCAGTACTTC. Translated, it gives CATQGLQETQYF. The chain couples TRBV10-3 to TRBJ2-5; D might be TRBD2 (6 bases). The CDR3 totals 12 residues. The ends were cut back, 10 bases at V and 1 base at J, with 10 bases in the middle. Germline-derived CDR1 and CDR2 are ENHRY and SYGVKD.

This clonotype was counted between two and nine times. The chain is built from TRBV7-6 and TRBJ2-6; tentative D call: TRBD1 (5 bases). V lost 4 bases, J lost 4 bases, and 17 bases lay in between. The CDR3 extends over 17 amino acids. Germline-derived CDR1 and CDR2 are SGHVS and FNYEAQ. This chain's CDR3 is CASSSPYQGPGANVLTF. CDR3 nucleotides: TGTGCCAGCAGCTCGCCGTATCAGGGTCCAGGGGCCAACGTCCTGACTTTC.

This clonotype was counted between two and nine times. The DNA for the CDR3 is TGTGCCAGCAGCCAAACACAAGCTGGAAACACCATATATTTT. This encodes CASSQTQAGNTIYF. The chain recombines TRBV11-2 with TRBJ1-3; D not resolved. From germline, CDR1 is SGHAT and CDR2 FQNNGV. Trimming removed 5 bases at V and 2 bases at J, with 10 bases between. This CDR3 is 14 amino acids long.